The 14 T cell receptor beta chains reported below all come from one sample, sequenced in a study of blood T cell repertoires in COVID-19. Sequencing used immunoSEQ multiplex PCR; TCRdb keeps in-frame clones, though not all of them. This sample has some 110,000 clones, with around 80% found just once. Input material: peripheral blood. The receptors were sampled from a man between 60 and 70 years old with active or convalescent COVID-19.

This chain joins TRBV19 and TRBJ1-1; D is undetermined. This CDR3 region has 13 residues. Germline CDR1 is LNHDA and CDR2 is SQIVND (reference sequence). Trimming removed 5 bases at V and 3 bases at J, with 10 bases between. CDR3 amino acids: CASSPRRDTEAFF. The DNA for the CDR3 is TGTGCCAGTAGTCCCCGTCGAGACACTGAAGCTTTCTTT.

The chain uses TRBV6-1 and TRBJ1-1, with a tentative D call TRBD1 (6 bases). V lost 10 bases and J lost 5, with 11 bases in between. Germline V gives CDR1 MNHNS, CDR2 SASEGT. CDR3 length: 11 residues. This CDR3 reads CAIGQLTEAFF. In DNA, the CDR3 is TGTGCCATAGGACAGTTAACTGAAGCTTTCTTT.

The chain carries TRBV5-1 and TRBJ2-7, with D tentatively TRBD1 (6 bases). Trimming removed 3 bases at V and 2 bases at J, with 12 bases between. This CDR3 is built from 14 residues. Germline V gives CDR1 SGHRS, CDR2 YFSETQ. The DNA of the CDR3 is TGCGCCAGCAGCTCCACCCGACAGGCCTACGAGCAGTACTTC. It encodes CASSSTRQAYEQYF.

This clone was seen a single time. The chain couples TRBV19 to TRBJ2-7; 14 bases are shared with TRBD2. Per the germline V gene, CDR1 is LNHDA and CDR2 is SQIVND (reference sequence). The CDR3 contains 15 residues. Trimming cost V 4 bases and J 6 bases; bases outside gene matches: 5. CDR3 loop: CASSTRTSGRREQYF. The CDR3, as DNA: TGTGCCAGTAGTACTCGGACTAGCGGGAGGCGCGAGCAGTACTTC.

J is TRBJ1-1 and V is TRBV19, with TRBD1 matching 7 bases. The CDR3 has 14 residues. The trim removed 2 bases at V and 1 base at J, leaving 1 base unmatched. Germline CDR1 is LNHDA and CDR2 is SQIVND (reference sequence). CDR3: CASSIKGANTEAFF. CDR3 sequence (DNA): TGTGCCAGTAGTATAAAGGGGGCGAACACTGAAGCTTTCTTT.

Here the CDR3 DNA reads TGTGCCAGCAGCTTCTCCCTAGCGGGAGCAGCCGGGGAGCTGTTTTTT. As protein: CASSFSLAGAAGELFF. The V gene is TRBV7-2, the J gene TRBJ2-2, with 10 bases that match TRBD2. Germline trimming cut 3 bases from V and 6 bases from J; bases unmatched to any gene: 7. This CDR3 has 16 residues. Germline V gene data show CDR1 as SGHTA and CDR2 as FQGNSA.

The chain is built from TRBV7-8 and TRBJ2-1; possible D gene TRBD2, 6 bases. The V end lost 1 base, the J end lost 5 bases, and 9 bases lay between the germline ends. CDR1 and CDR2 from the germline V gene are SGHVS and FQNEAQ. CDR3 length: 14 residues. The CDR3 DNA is TGTGCCAGCAGCTTAGGGTGGAGGGACAATGAGCAGTTCTTC. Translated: CASSLGWRDNEQFF.

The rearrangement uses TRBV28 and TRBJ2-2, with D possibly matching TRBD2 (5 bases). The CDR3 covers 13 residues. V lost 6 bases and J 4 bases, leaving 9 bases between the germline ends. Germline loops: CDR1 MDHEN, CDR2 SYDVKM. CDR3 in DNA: TGTGCCAGCAGCAGCCGGGGCACCGGGGAGCTGTTTTTT. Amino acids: CASSSRGTGELFF.

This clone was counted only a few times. The chain's CDR3 is CASSQDLRKKEAFF. The CDR3 DNA sequence: TGTGCCAGCAGCCAAGATTTGCGAAAAAAGGAAGCTTTCTTT. This chain joins TRBV14 and TRBJ1-1; D not resolved. There are 14 residues in the CDR3. Germline lookup yields CDR1 SGHDN and CDR2 FVKESK. Trimming took 0 bases from V and 8 from J, leaving 13 bases between them.

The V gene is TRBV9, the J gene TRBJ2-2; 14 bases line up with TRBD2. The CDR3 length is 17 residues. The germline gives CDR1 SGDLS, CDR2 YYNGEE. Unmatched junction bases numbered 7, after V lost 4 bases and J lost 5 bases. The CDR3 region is CASSNRRLAGGTGELFF. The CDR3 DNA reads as TGTGCCAGCAGCAACCGGCGACTAGCGGGAGGGACCGGGGAGCTGTTTTTT.

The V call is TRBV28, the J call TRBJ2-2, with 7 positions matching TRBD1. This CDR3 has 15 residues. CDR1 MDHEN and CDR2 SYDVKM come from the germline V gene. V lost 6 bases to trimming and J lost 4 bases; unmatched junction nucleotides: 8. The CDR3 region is CASRYSGGITGELFF. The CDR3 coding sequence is TGTGCCAGCAGATATTCAGGGGGAATCACCGGGGAGCTGTTTTTT.

This CDR3 is CASGLVFQEGGELFF. The CDR3, as DNA: TGTGCTAGTGGTTTGGTCTTTCAGGAAGGCGGGGAGCTGTTTTTT. The V and J genes are TRBV12-5 and TRBJ2-2; D remains unclear. The germline V and J ends were trimmed by 0 bases and 7 bases, with 12 bases remaining between them. Per the germline V gene, CDR1 is LGHNT and CDR2 is FRNRAP. This CDR3 spans 15 amino acids. Variable domain in full (rest from reference TRBV12-5 and TRBJ2-2): DARVTQTPRHKVTEMGQEVTMRCQPILGHNTVFWYRQTMMQGLELLAYFRNRAPLDDSGMPKDRFSAEMPDATLATLKIQPSEPRDSAVYFCASGLVFQEGGELFFGEGSRLTVL.

The CDR3 region has the DNA TGTGCCACCAGCAGAGATGACATCTCTTCAGGGGAGCTGTTTTTT. It codes for CATSRDDISSGELFF. The genes are TRBV15 and TRBJ2-2; D unclear. CDR3 size: 15 residues. Germline CDR1 is LNHNV and CDR2 is YYDKDF (reference sequence). Trimming removed 0 bases from V and 8 bases from J, with 13 bases in between.

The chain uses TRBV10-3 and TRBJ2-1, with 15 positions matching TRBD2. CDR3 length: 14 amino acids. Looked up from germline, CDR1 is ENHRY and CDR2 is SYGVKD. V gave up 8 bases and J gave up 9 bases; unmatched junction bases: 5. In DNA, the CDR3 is TGTGCCATCTTGGGGACTAGCGGGAGGAGTGAGCAGTTCTTC. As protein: CAILGTSGRSEQFF.